This T cell receptor (beta chain) was observed in a study of blood T cell repertoires in COVID-19. CDR3 length: 19 amino acids. The V gene lost 3 bases and the J gene lost 5 bases, with 25 bases spanning the gap. Per the germline V gene, CDR1 is LNHDA and CDR2 is SQIVND (reference sequence). This table comes from immunoSEQ multiplex PCR, and its TCRdb copy is limited to in-frame clones, with some not included. The table lists roughly 280,000 clones, 85% to 90% of them singletons. The V and J genes are TRBV19 and TRBJ1-4; D remains unclear. Sequencing used peripheral blood. This TCR was recovered from a woman in her sixties or seventies with COVID-19, enrolled during active disease. CDR3 region: CASSIPRREGNPRNEKLFF. In nucleotides, the CDR3 is TGTGCCAGTAGTATCCCCCGACGGGAGGGAAACCCTCGAAATGAAAAACTGTTTTTT.